The 4 T cell receptor beta chains given below trace back to one sample, sequenced in a study of cytomegalovirus exposure and HLA in healthy donors. TCRdb keeps only in-frame clones here, not all; method: immunoSEQ multiplex PCR. This sample has almost 200,000 clones; approximately 78% occur once, and the top ten carry around 1.2%. Specimen: PBMCs. These receptors all stem from a woman aged 25 to 45 in good health and CMV-seronegative.

V usage is TRBV19 and J usage is TRBJ1-2; D possibly corresponds to TRBD1 (6 bases). Germline CDR1 reads LNHDA; CDR2 reads SQIVND (reference sequence). The CDR3 loop spans 12 amino acids. Between the trimmed V and J ends, which lost 4 bases and 7 bases, there was a span of 10 bases. The CDR3 reads CASSTEGGGYTF. The CDR3, as DNA: TGTGCCAGTAGTACCGAAGGGGGTGGCTACACCTTC.

Only a few counts were recorded for this clone. CDR3 in DNA: TGTGCCAGCTCACCCCTAAAGCGGGGGCCCCTCAATGAGCAGTTCTTC. This translates into CASSPLKRGPLNEQFF. The rearrangement joins TRBV18 to TRBJ2-1, with TRBD2 matching over 8 bases. V gave up 3 bases and J gave up 6 bases; unmatched junction bases: 10. Germline CDR1 reads KGHSH; CDR2 reads LQKENI. CDR3 length: 16 amino acids.

The chain is built from TRBV29-1 and TRBJ1-2; 7 positions match TRBD1. The CDR3 length is 15 residues. Germline V gives CDR1 SQVTM, CDR2 ANQGSEA. V trimming: 1 base; J trimming: 5 bases; junction bases outside the gene matches: 10. The CDR3 here is CSVEGARDSRYGYTF. DNA of the CDR3: TGCAGCGTTGAAGGGGCAAGGGACAGTAGATATGGCTACACCTTC.

This clone was seen more than once but under ten times. The V and J genes are TRBV28 and TRBJ2-7; possible D gene TRBD2, 6 bases. V was clipped by 0 bases and J by 2 bases, with 8 bases between them. Germline loops: CDR1 MDHEN, CDR2 SYDVKM. The CDR3 has 14 residues. The CDR3 spells CASSLWPGAYEQYF. In nucleotides, the CDR3 is TGTGCCAGCAGTTTATGGCCGGGGGCCTACGAGCAGTACTTC.